One and the same sample provided the 24 T cell receptor beta chains below, sequenced in a study of control samples from healthy donors and cancer patients. The table came from immunoSEQ multiplex PCR; TCRdb's copy has only in-frame clones and leaves some out. The sample consists of approximately 160,000 clones, roughly 90% of them appearing once. The sequencing sample was made of blood. Receptors originate from a woman younger than 45 in good health.

In its sample, this clone was seen a few times. The chain joins TRBV7-3 to TRBJ2-1, with D unclear. V was shortened by 5 bases and J by 8 bases, with 13 bases between the two germline ends. There are 13 residues in the CDR3. Germline-derived CDR1 and CDR2 are SGHTA and FQGTGA. CDR3 region: CASSQSVEYEQFF. CDR3 nucleotide sequence: TGTGCCAGCAGCCAGAGCGTAGAATATGAGCAGTTCTTC.

This clone was seen a handful of times. V and J are TRBV5-1 and TRBJ1-3, with no clear D. The CDR3 has 16 residues. The ends were cut back, 4 bases at V and 0 bases at J, with 14 bases in the middle. Germline values: CDR1 SGHRS, CDR2 YFSETQ. The CDR3 sequence: CASSPMGHASGNTIYF. Here the CDR3 DNA reads TGCGCCAGCAGCCCGATGGGTCATGCCTCTGGAAACACCATATATTTT. The whole variable domain, remainder taken from reference TRBV5-1 and TRBJ1-3, is KAGVTQTPRYLIKTRGQQVTLSCSPISGHRSVSWYQQTPGQGLQFLFEYFSETQRNKGNFPGRFSGRQFSNSRSEMNVSTLELGDSALYLCASSPMGHASGNTIYFGEGSWLTVV.

V gene TRBV19 combines with J gene TRBJ1-1, with TRBD1 matching 9 bases. Germline V CDR1 and CDR2: LNHDA, SQIVND (reference sequence). Trimming took 6 bases from V and 7 from J; bases not matched to a gene: 6. CDR3 length equals 13 residues. This CDR3 is CASSGTGRSEAFF. The DNA for the CDR3 is TGTGCCAGTAGCGGGACAGGGAGAAGTGAAGCTTTCTTT.

The chain has TRBV4-1 and TRBJ1-1; D call uncertain. Trimming shortened V by 1 base and J by 4 bases, and 10 bases separated the two germline ends. CDR1 and CDR2 (germline): MGHRA, YSYEKL. The CDR3 covers 14 residues. For the CDR3, the DNA is TGCGCCAGCAGCCAAGTAGGGCTTACCACTGAAGCTTTCTTT. Encoded protein: CASSQVGLTTEAFF.

This chain uses TRBV6-6 with TRBJ1-5, with D perhaps TRBD1 (6 bases). Germline V gene lookup returns CDR1 MNHNY and CDR2 SVGAGI (reference sequence). Trimming removed 5 bases at V and 2 bases at J, with 10 bases between. The CDR3 spans 14 residues. DNA for the CDR3: TGTGCCAGCAGTCCGCGACAGGGCAATCAGCCCCAGCATTTT. It encodes CASSPRQGNQPQHF.

The chain joins TRBV7-9 to TRBJ1-4; D is undetermined. CDR3 length: 18 residues. Germline assignment: CDR1 SEHNR and CDR2 FQNEAQ (reference sequence). V dropped 4 bases and J dropped 0 bases, with 18 bases sitting between them. The CDR3 DNA reads as TGTGCCAGCAGCTCAACGATTGGACGGGTTGCAACTAATGAAAAACTGTTTTTT. As protein: CASSSTIGRVATNEKLFF.

This clone was counted between two and nine times. The chain uses TRBV27 and TRBJ2-7; no definite D call. Trimming removed 6 bases at V and 2 bases at J, with 17 bases between. The germline V gene has CDR1 MNHEY and CDR2 SMNVEV (reference sequence). The CDR3 loop spans 15 amino acids. CDR3 region: CASSPFYTIPYEQYF. CDR3 coding DNA: TGTGCCAGCAGCCCCTTTTACACAATACCCTACGAGCAGTACTTC.

The chain combines TRBV5-4 with TRBJ2-7; the D gene is possibly TRBD2 (5 bases). This CDR3 region has 13 residues. Germline CDR1 reads SGHNT; CDR2 reads YYREEE (reference sequence). Trimming removed 0 bases from V and 5 bases from J, with 9 bases in between. The CDR3 DNA is TGTGCCAGCAGCTTGGCCGGGATCAACGAGCAGTACTTC. As protein: CASSLAGINEQYF.

This clone came up once. The chain links TRBV2 to TRBJ2-7; D is uncertain. Germline V gene lookup returns CDR1 SNHLY and CDR2 FYNNEI. V lost 6 bases, J lost 2 bases, and 11 bases lay in between. The CDR3 runs to 13 residues. In DNA form, the CDR3 reads TGTGCCAGCAGCGACGACGGACCCTACGAGCAGTACTTC. It yields the protein CASSDDGPYEQYF.

V is TRBV4-3 and J is TRBJ1-2, with a tentative D call TRBD1 (6 bases). Trimming took off 1 base at V and 5 bases at J, with 23 bases between the two ends. The CDR3 length is 18 residues. Germline V lookup: CDR1 LGHNA, CDR2 YSLEER. CDR3 sequence (DNA): TGCGCCAGCAGCCAAGTGGCCTGGGTCGGAGGGGGATTTTATGGCTACACCTTC. Translated, it gives CASSQVAWVGGGFYGYTF.

This clone is a singleton in its sample. The chain joins TRBV19 to TRBJ2-1; TRBD2 matches 8 bases. CDR3 length equals 16 residues. CDR1 and CDR2 (germline): LNHDA, SQIVND (reference sequence). J was trimmed by 2 bases and V by 7 bases; bases with no gene match: 10. The CDR3: CASTRSRTSTYNEQFF. CDR3 sequence (DNA): TGTGCCAGTACGAGGTCGCGGACTAGCACCTACAATGAGCAGTTCTTC.

V usage is TRBV27 and J usage is TRBJ2-7; 10 bases agree with TRBD1. V shed 2 bases, J shed 7 bases, and the junction held 5 bases outside the gene matches. This CDR3 is 14 amino acids long. Looked up from germline, CDR1 is MNHEY and CDR2 is SMNVEV (reference sequence). CDR3 sequence: CASSLSVGQGEQYF. The CDR3 DNA sequence: TGTGCCAGCAGTTTAAGCGTGGGACAGGGGGAGCAGTACTTC.

This chain connects TRBV11-2 to TRBJ2-7, with 7 bases aligning to TRBD1. Germline V CDR1 and CDR2: SGHAT, FQNNGV. This CDR3 region has 15 residues. Losses at the gene ends were 3 bases for V and 3 bases for J; bases not matched to a gene: 8. The CDR3 loop is CASSFRGLPFYEQYF. The CDR3 region has the DNA TGTGCCAGCAGCTTTAGGGGGCTCCCCTTCTACGAGCAGTACTTC.

V is TRBV24-1 and J is TRBJ2-7; no firm D call. V was cut by 3 bases and J by 0 bases, with 11 bases left in between. Germline values: CDR1 KGHDR, CDR2 SFDVKD. The CDR3 is 15 residues long. The CDR3 coding sequence is TGTGCCACCAGTGATCCCCGTTCGAGCTCCTACGAGCAGTACTTC. Amino acids: CATSDPRSSSYEQYF.

The table lists this clone with a few counts. V is TRBV5-4 and J is TRBJ1-2; 7 bases are a match to TRBD1. The CDR3 runs to 16 residues. Germline values: CDR1 SGHNT, CDR2 YYREEE (reference sequence). After removal of 4 bases from V and 4 bases from J, the junction contained 13 bases not matched to a gene. The CDR3 bases are TGTGCCAGCAGCCCTGGAGCAGGGGGGTCCTTCTATGGCTACACCTTC. It codes for CASSPGAGGSFYGYTF.

The chain recombines TRBV7-9 with TRBJ2-7; the D gene is possibly TRBD2 (5 bases). This CDR3 region has 16 residues. Trimming took 5 bases from V and 0 from J, leaving 17 bases between them. Germline assignment: CDR1 SEHNR and CDR2 FQNEAQ (reference sequence). CDR3: CASSSPGGVSSYEQYF. CDR3 sequence (DNA): TGTGCCAGCAGCAGCCCCGGAGGTGTGAGCTCCTACGAGCAGTACTTC.

The chain uses TRBV7-2 and TRBJ2-2, with D unclear. Germline lookup yields CDR1 SGHTA and CDR2 FQGNSA. The CDR3 runs to 14 residues. V was cut by 6 bases and J by 8 bases, with 16 bases left in between. CDR3 amino acids: CASSFSGGPGELFF. In DNA, the CDR3 is TGTGCCAGCAGTTTTTCTGGCGGCCCTGGGGAGCTGTTTTTT.

J is TRBJ2-7 and V is TRBV30; the match to TRBD2 covers 11 bases. Germline values: CDR1 GTSNPN, CDR2 SVGIG (reference sequence). The CDR3 is 14 residues long. With V trimmed by 0 bases and J by 5 bases, 3 bases remained unmatched. As DNA, the CDR3 is TGTGCCTGGAGTGTAGCACTAGCGGGAGACGAGCAGTACTTC. Protein product: CAWSVALAGDEQYF.

The sample holds one count of this clone. The chain recombines TRBV6-1 with TRBJ1-3, with D hard to call. CDR3 size: 14 residues. V was pared by 3 bases and J by 4 bases, with 10 bases between. In germline, CDR1 is MNHNS, CDR2 SASEGT. Here the CDR3 reads CASSEARQGNTIYF. The CDR3 nucleotides are TGTGCCAGCAGTGAGGCCAGACAAGGAAACACCATATATTTT.

The genes are TRBV15 and TRBJ2-4, with 10 bases fitting TRBD2. CDR1 and CDR2 from the germline V gene are LNHNV and YYDKDF (reference sequence). The length of the CDR3 is 16 residues. Germline trimming cut 0 bases from V and 8 bases from J; bases unmatched to any gene: 7. The CDR3 bases are TGTGCCACCAGCAGAGATTATTCGCTAGCGGGGGACATTCAGTACTTC. It specifies CATSRDYSLAGDIQYF.

This clone occurred once. The rearrangement uses TRBV5-1 and TRBJ1-2; TRBD1 agrees at 11 bases. The CDR3 consists of 16 residues. CDR1 SGHRS and CDR2 YFSETQ come from the germline V gene. J gave up 4 bases and V 4 bases, and 9 bases lay outside the gene matches. In DNA form, the CDR3 reads TGCGCCAGCAGCCCGGAAGGGACAGGGGGTAGCTATGGCTACACCTTC. It is translated as CASSPEGTGGSYGYTF.

The rearrangement uses TRBV7-3 and TRBJ2-7; 9 positions agree with TRBD2. The J segment lost 7 bases and the V segment lost 1 base, leaving 5 bases of the junction unmatched. Germline V gene data show CDR1 as SGHTA and CDR2 as FQGTGA. The CDR3 covers 14 residues. For the CDR3, the DNA is TGTGCCAGCAGCTTAAGCGGGAGGGCTGGGGAGCAGTACTTC. It codes for CASSLSGRAGEQYF. The full variable domain, its missing parts supplied by reference TRBV7-3 and TRBJ2-7, is GAGVSQTPSNKVTEKGKYVELRCDPISGHTALYWYRQSLGQGPEFLIYFQGTGAADDSGLPNDRFFAVRPEGSVSTLKIQRTERGDSAVYLCASSLSGRAGEQYFGPGTRLTVT.

The chain combines TRBV19 with TRBJ1-6; D is unresolved. Between the trimmed V and J ends, which lost 6 bases and 0 bases, there was a span of 9 bases. The CDR3 sequence is 15 residues long. Per germline, CDR1 LNHDA and CDR2 SQIVND (reference sequence). The CDR3 DNA sequence: TGTGCCAGTAGCCCCCGCGGCTCCTATAATTCACCCCTCCACTTT. This translates into CASSPRGSYNSPLHF.

The rearrangement joins TRBV11-3 to TRBJ2-2; tentative D call: TRBD2 (6 bases). In germline, CDR1 is SGHNT, CDR2 YENEEA. The CDR3 totals 15 residues. V was shortened by 8 bases and J by 1 base, with 14 bases between the two germline ends. Written as DNA, the CDR3 is TGTGCCAGCCAACTGGGACTGGGGAACACCGGGGAGCTGTTTTTT. Translated: CASQLGLGNTGELFF. The entire variable domain, with the rest obtained from reference TRBV11-3 and TRBJ2-2, is as follows: EAGVVQSPRYKIIEKKQPVAFWCNPISGHNTLYWYLQNLGQGPELLIRYENEEAVDDSQLPKDRFSAERLKGVDSTLKIQPAELGDSAVYLCASQLGLGNTGELFFGEGSRLTVL.